A selection of T cell receptor beta chains follows, all from one sample in a study of blood T cell repertoires in COVID-19. The assay was immunoSEQ multiplex PCR, and TCRdb's table has in-frame clones only and misses some. This sample has fewer than 300,000 clones, with approximately 91% found just once. The sequenced sample was peripheral blood. The receptors were sampled from a woman aged 25 to 39 with COVID-19, enrolled during active disease. Each CDR3 is given with its conserved first and last residue. A D gene is named only where the DNA matches it firmly.

>TRBJ2-1|TRBV9|TRBD2
CASSPREKSYNEQFF
TGTGCCAGCAGCCCGCGGGAGAAGTCCTACAATGAGCAGTTCTTC
>TRBJ2-2|TRBV24-1|.
CATSTLQSTGELFF
TGTGCCACCAGTACCCTACAGAGCACCGGGGAGCTGTTTTTT
>TRBJ2-7|TRBV28|.
CASTSAYEQYF
TGTGCCAGCACCAGCGCCTACGAGCAGTACTTC
>TRBJ2-2|TRBV10-3|.
CAIPQGAVSGFSTGELFF
TGTGCCATCCCCCAAGGGGCCGTATCAGGGTTCTCCACCGGGGAGCTGTTTTTT
>TRBJ1-2|TRBV2|TRBD1
CASTSGGTDYGYTF
TGTGCCAGCACTTCAGGGGGTACCGACTATGGCTACACCTTC
>TRBJ1-6|TRBV9|.
CASSKTTGTNSPLHF
TGTGCCAGCAGCAAAACGACGGGAACTAATTCACCCCTCCACTTT
>TRBJ2-5|TRBV19|.
CASSIAWSSVFYSETQYF
TGTGCCAGTAGTATAGCATGGAGTAGCGTCTTTTATTCGGAGACCCAGTACTTC
>TRBJ2-2|TRBV19|.
CASINRGSGGELFF
TGTGCCAGTATTAATAGGGGATCGGGCGGGGAGCTGTTTTTT
>TRBJ1-1|TRBV18|.
CASSPVIGQTNTEAFF
TGTGCCAGCTCACCAGTGATTGGACAGACGAACACTGAAGCTTTCTTT
>TRBJ2-7|TRBV20-1|.
CSASSGALSYEQYF
TGCAGTGCTAGTTCGGGAGCCTTATCCTACGAGCAGTACTTC
>TRBJ2-5|TRBV20-1|TRBD2
CSASIRGLAGQETQYF
TGCAGTGCTAGTATAAGGGGACTAGCGGGACAAGAGACCCAGTACTTC
>TRBJ1-1|TRBV5-1|TRBD1
CASSFRQGADTEAFF
TGCGCCAGCAGCTTTCGACAGGGGGCGGACACTGAAGCTTTCTTT